The 8 T cell receptor beta chains presented below share a single source sample, sequenced in a study of vaccination effects on CD4 cells after COVID-19 (dated by TCRdb to 2022 to 2024). After less than eleven days of culture, CD4+ T cells were isolated with the EasySep CD4+ T cell isolation kit. Two doses of either the BNT162b2 or the mRNA-1273 mRNA SARS-CoV-2 vaccine were administered to participants. Library preparation used the immunoSEQ multiplex PCR assay. In its TCRdb copy, this immuneACCESS table keeps in-frame sequences only and misses some clones. Where compared with another copy, unresolved V genes explain less than half of these, and the others have no known cause. This sample holds about 73,000 clones; over 65% were observed only once. Approximately 2.4% of the sample comes from the top ten. No cognate antigen is known for these TCRs. The sequencing here drew on CD4+ T cells from PBMCs cultured without peptide, taken after COVID-19 vaccination. The receptors come from a human donor who received a COVID-19 vaccine.

This chain joins TRBV5-1 and TRBJ2-2; 10 bases align to TRBD2. Germline V gene lookup returns CDR1 SGHRS and CDR2 YFSETQ. The CDR3 is 15 amino acids. V was clipped by 0 bases and J by 7 bases; unmatched bases: 3. The CDR3 protein is CASSLASGGIGELFF. The CDR3 bases are TGCGCCAGCAGCTTGGCTAGCGGGGGAATCGGGGAGCTGTTTTTT. Filled out from reference TRBV5-1 and TRBJ2-2, the complete variable domain reads KAGVTQTPRYLIKTRGQQVTLSCSPISGHRSVSWYQQTPGQGLQFLFEYFSETQRNKGNFPGRFSGRQFSNSRSEMNVSTLELGDSALYLCASSLASGGIGELFFGEGSRLTVL.

The chain carries TRBV5-1 and TRBJ1-2, with 9 bases fitting TRBD1. The J segment lost 8 bases and the V segment lost 3 bases, leaving 8 bases of the junction unmatched. The CDR3 is made up of 14 amino acids. Germline CDR1 SGHRS, CDR2 YFSETQ. The CDR3 DNA reads as TGCGCCAGCAGCTCCTCCGGGACAGGGAACGGCTACACCTTC. Its protein is CASSSSGTGNGYTF.

V gene TRBV7-9 combines with J gene TRBJ1-5; D gene uncertain. Trimming pared 0 bases from V and 2 bases from J, leaving 8 bases between. The length of the CDR3 is 15 residues. CDR1 SEHNR and CDR2 FQNEAQ come from the germline V gene (reference sequence). CDR3 sequence reads: CASSLALPGNQPQHF. The CDR3 DNA follows: TGTGCCAGCAGCTTAGCTTTGCCTGGCAATCAGCCCCAGCATTTT.

The V call is TRBV27, the J call TRBJ2-7, with D perhaps matching TRBD1 (5 bases). Germline V gene sequence: CDR1 MNHEY, CDR2 SMNVEV (reference sequence). CDR3 length: 16 amino acids. Trimming removed 5 bases at V and 5 bases at J, with 22 bases between. The CDR3 DNA reads TGTGCCAGCAGTCCCTGGATCGCGAAGGGGATCGACGAGCAGTACGTC. It encodes CASSPWIAKGIDEQYV.

This chain uses TRBV2 with TRBJ1-4; D not resolved. Germline CDR1 is SNHLY and CDR2 is FYNNEI. The CDR3 consists of 11 residues. V dropped 3 bases and J dropped 8 bases, with 4 bases sitting between them. This CDR3 is CASSEVEKLFF. For the CDR3, the DNA is TGTGCCAGCAGTGAGGTGGAAAAACTGTTTTTT.

The chain recombines TRBV29-1 with TRBJ1-1; 10 nucleotides agree with TRBD1. The CDR3 spans 14 residues. The J segment lost 4 bases and the V segment lost 7 bases, leaving 9 bases of the junction unmatched. Germline CDR1 SQVTM, CDR2 ANQGSEA. The CDR3 DNA is TGCAGCGGAAGACAGGGGGCCTCGGGCACTGAAGCTTTCTTT. Amino acid sequence: CSGRQGASGTEAFF.

The V call is TRBV20-1, the J call TRBJ1-5, with D perhaps matching TRBD1 (6 bases). V lost 3 bases to trimming and J lost 4 bases, with 10 bases between them. The CDR3 spans 13 residues. Germline V gene lookup returns CDR1 DFQATT and CDR2 SNEGSKA (reference sequence). CDR3 amino acids: CSASKQGNQPQHF. The CDR3 DNA follows: TGCAGTGCTAGTAAACAGGGAAATCAGCCCCAGCATTTT.

The chain couples TRBV9 to TRBJ1-2; D not certain. Germline V CDR1 and CDR2: SGDLS, YYNGEE. Trimming stripped 0 bases from V and 1 base from J, with 4 bases between. This CDR3 spans 13 amino acids. The DNA of the CDR3 is TGTGCCAGCAGCGTAGGTAATAACTATGGCTACACCTTC. Amino acid sequence: CASSVGNNYGYTF.